The entry that follows covers one T cell receptor beta chain sequence. Its antigen is as yet unknown. This record comes from a study of blood T cells in healthy people across ages. With a J-beta primer mix and a sample-barcoded 5' primer, a second PCR ran about 7 to 12 cycles. From the 5' RACE reads, TCRdb called clonotypes with MiXCR, one entry per CDR3 protein. This table has 850,000 to 1,000,000 distinct CDR3 sequences, around 54% appearing once. Study-wide results and limits: Researchers report that TCR beta diversity correlated strongly with naive T cell percentage.

This receptor was obtained from a woman in her fifties or sixties in good health. Sequencing was carried out using blood.

CDR3 loop: CASSLAVGGDEQFF. The CDR3 nucleotides are TGCGCCAGCAGCTTGGCCGTGGGTGGCGATGAGCAGTTCTTC. The genes are TRBV5-1 and TRBJ2-1, with D uncertain. The germline V and J ends were trimmed by 0 bases and 8 bases, with 12 bases remaining between them. From germline, CDR1 is SGHRS and CDR2 YFSETQ. CDR3 length: 14 amino acids.